The 14 T cell receptor beta chains below all came from one sample that was sequenced in a study of STAT3 mutations in large granular lymphocyte leukemia (dated by TCRdb to 2018 to 2020). Study-wide findings and limitations: Every T-LGLL patient showed at least one immunodominant TCRbeta clonotype, and about half showed multiple immunodominant subclonotypes.

The library was built by means of the immunoSEQ multiplex PCR assay. The table comes from immuneACCESS by way of TCRdb, which keeps in-frame sequences with V and J called. Part of the clones is missing from these tables; in studies checked, under half for an unresolved V gene and the rest for unknown reasons. The sample table contains roughly 3,200 clones; only one count was recorded for around 89% of them. Approximately 46% of the sample is taken by the ten largest. These TCRs' antigens remain unknown. The sample was peripheral blood mononuclear cells. The receptors originated from a man aged 40-55 years with T-cell large granular lymphocyte leukemia. Some clones in this sample may be carry-over from other donors' samples. The age is the age at diagnosis.

The chain couples TRBV7-9 to TRBJ2-5; no reliable D call. The germline gives CDR1 SEHNR, CDR2 FQNEAQ (reference sequence). V was clipped by 0 bases and J by 0 bases, with 14 bases between them. This CDR3 is built from 17 residues. In nucleotides, the CDR3 is TGTGCCAGCAGCTTAGCGTGGCAGACAATGTACCAAGAGACCCAGTACTTC. Amino acid sequence: CASSLAWQTMYQETQYF. The full variable domain, in which reference TRBV7-9 and TRBJ2-5 provide the parts outside the CDR3, is DTGVSQNPRHKITKRGQNVTFRCDPISEHNRLYWYRQTLGQGPEFLTYFQNEAQLEKSRLLSDRFSAERPKGSFSTLEIQRTEQGDSAMYLCASSLAWQTMYQETQYFGPGTRLLVL.

This clone rates as hyperexpanded. The rearrangement joins TRBV27 to TRBJ2-7; perhaps TRBD1 as D (6 bases). CDR1 and CDR2 from the germline V gene are MNHEY and SMNVEV (reference sequence). V lost 3 bases, J lost 0 bases, and 9 bases lay in between. The CDR3 has 14 amino acids. The CDR3 reads CASSFDRNSYEQYF. The CDR3 DNA follows: TGTGCCAGCAGTTTTGACAGGAACTCCTACGAGCAGTACTTC.

The genes are TRBV7-9 and TRBJ1-1; weak D call: TRBD1 (5 bases). CDR3 length: 14 amino acids. V lost 1 base, J lost 0 bases, and 6 bases lay in between. Germline values: CDR1 SEHNR, CDR2 FQNEAQ (reference sequence). CDR3 bases: TGTGCCAGCAGCTTAGGGACAATGAACACTGAAGCTTTCTTT. Translated: CASSLGTMNTEAFF.

This chain links TRBV2 with TRBJ2-7, with 7 bases matching TRBD1. Trimming removed 5 bases from V and 3 bases from J; junction bases left unmatched: 7. This CDR3 contains 14 residues. Germline assignment: CDR1 SNHLY and CDR2 FYNNEI. The CDR3 protein is CASSLTGAIYEQYF. CDR3 bases: TGTGCCAGCAGTTTAACAGGGGCCATCTACGAGCAGTACTTC.

Here the CDR3 reads CASSHGPGTEAFF. The CDR3 coding sequence is TGTGCCAGCAGCCACGGGCCGGGTACTGAAGCTTTCTTT. The chain uses TRBV7-9 and TRBJ1-1; D gene ambiguous. Trimming took off 5 bases at V and 5 bases at J, with 12 bases between the two ends. Per germline, CDR1 SEHNR and CDR2 FQNEAQ (reference sequence). This CDR3 contains 13 residues.

V is TRBV6-5 and J is TRBJ2-3; tentative D call: TRBD1 (6 bases). The ends were cut back, 4 bases at V and 0 bases at J, with 11 bases in the middle. The V gene's germline CDR1 is MNHEY and CDR2 SVGAGI. The CDR3 contains 15 residues. CDR3 in DNA: TGTGCCAGCAGTTTGACAGGAATAAGCACAGATACGCAGTATTTT. It yields the protein CASSLTGISTDTQYF.

The rearrangement joins TRBV6-5 to TRBJ2-7; tentatively, D is TRBD2 (5 bases). CDR3 length equals 14 residues. Germline lookup yields CDR1 MNHEY and CDR2 SVGAGI. V lost 7 bases to trimming and J lost 2 bases, with 15 bases between them. The CDR3 protein is CASTRTGYPYEQYF. For the CDR3, the DNA is TGTGCCAGCACGCGAACGGGGTACCCCTACGAGCAGTACTTC.

This clone was found once. The rearrangement joins TRBV6-6 to TRBJ1-1; D may be TRBD1 (6 bases). Germline V gene lookup returns CDR1 MNHNY and CDR2 SVGAGI (reference sequence). This CDR3 comprises 16 residues. The V end was cut by 4 bases, the J end by 4 bases, with 19 bases between. CDR3 sequence reads: CASSSAGGQGSTEAFF. CDR3 nucleotides: TGTGCCAGCAGTTCCGCTGGGGGTCAGGGGAGCACTGAAGCTTTCTTT.

The J gene is TRBJ1-2, the V gene TRBV9, with D unresolved. Trimming left V 0 bases short and J 3 bases short, with 15 bases between. Germline lookup yields CDR1 SGDLS and CDR2 YYNGEE. The CDR3 has 16 residues. CDR3 loop: CASSVGTAPGDYGYTF. The CDR3 DNA reads as TGTGCCAGCAGCGTAGGTACGGCCCCTGGAGACTATGGCTACACCTTC.

In DNA, the CDR3 is TGCGCCAGCAGCCAAGATGGGGGCCAGTCGTATGGCTACACCTTC. Protein sequence: CASSQDGGQSYGYTF. V and J are TRBV4-3 and TRBJ1-2; possibly TRBD1 for D (6 bases). V gave up 0 bases and J gave up 5 bases, with 13 bases separating them. The CDR3 sequence is 15 residues long. Germline CDR1 reads LGHNA; CDR2 reads YSLEER.

The chain combines TRBV28 with TRBJ1-1; TRBD1 is a possible D gene (6 bases). The CDR3 spans 15 residues. CDR1 MDHEN and CDR2 SYDVKM come from the germline V gene. V was clipped by 7 bases and J by 5 bases, with 20 bases between them. The CDR3 DNA follows: TGTGCCAGCAACTCCCCGGGCGGGGGGCGTACTGAAGCTTTCTTT. Amino acid sequence: CASNSPGGGRTEAFF.

V and J are TRBV9 and TRBJ1-1; TRBD1 is a possible D gene (6 bases). The CDR3 spans 16 residues. The V and J ends lost 3 bases and 0 bases respectively, with 15 bases between them. Per germline, CDR1 SGDLS and CDR2 YYNGEE. CDR3 in amino acids: CASSGTGTEMNTEAFF. The DNA of the CDR3 is TGTGCCAGCAGCGGTACAGGGACCGAAATGAACACTGAAGCTTTCTTT.

The rearrangement uses TRBV2 and TRBJ2-7; TRBD2 is a possible D gene (5 bases). Deletions cut 4 bases from V and 0 bases from J, with 16 bases between. The length of the CDR3 is 16 residues. Per the germline V gene, CDR1 is SNHLY and CDR2 is FYNNEI. CDR3 nucleotide sequence: TGTGCCAGCAGTGGAGGAGGCTACCTTGTCTCCTACGAGCAGTACTTC. It translates to CASSGGGYLVSYEQYF.

The chain combines TRBV10-3 with TRBJ2-1; TRBD2 matches 12 bases. Per germline, CDR1 ENHRY and CDR2 SYGVKD. The CDR3 sequence is 16 residues long. Trimming took 4 bases from V and 9 from J; bases not matched to a gene: 10. Written as DNA, the CDR3 is TGTGCCATCAGTGGGCTAGCGGGGGGGCCTGTAGTTGAGCAGTTCTTC. Translation gives CAISGLAGGPVVEQFF.